Listed below are T cell receptor beta chains from one sample, sequenced in a study of T cell repertoires in cytomegalovirus infection. For these TCRs, the target antigens are not known. In TCRdb, the reads were re-called with MiXCR into one record per CDR3 protein. The sample has approximately 990,000 distinct CDR3 sequences, 31% seen once. Sequenced here: cultured CD8+ T cells from PBMCs, sampled from culture after CMV antigen stimulation. Every receptor here comes from a human donor in good health (CMV status not recorded). Some clones in this sample may be carry-over from other donors' samples. Both conserved end residues are part of each CDR3. The order of the fields is V gene, J gene, D gene, clone size, CDR3 protein, CDR3 DNA. A D gene is named only where the DNA matches it firmly. For some rows the clone size is stated as once, few or many, or as a class when expanded; others skip it.

TRBV7-3	TRBJ2-3	TRBD1	NA	CASSWGQVIDTQYF	TGTGCCAGCAGCTGGGGACAGGTCATAGATACGCAGTATTTT
TRBV6-2/TRBV6-3	TRBJ2-4	NA	NA	CASSSPRRSMAGLAKNIQYF	TGTGCCAGCAGTTCCCCCAGAAGAAGCATGGCGGGCTTAGCCAAAAACATTCAGTACTTC
TRBV20-1	TRBJ2-1	NA	NA	CSAPDRQSSYNEQFF	TGCAGTGCACCCGACAGGCAAAGCTCCTACAATGAGCAGTTCTTC
TRBV20-1	TRBJ2-5	NA	few	CSARDGGRTQYF	TGCAGTGCTAGAGATGGAGGGAGGACCCAGTACTTC
TRBV14	TRBJ2-7	NA	NA	CASSQEGYRSYEQYF	TGTGCCAGCAGCCAAGAGGGCTACCGATCCTACGAGCAGTACTTC
TRBV7-4	TRBJ2-3	TRBD1	NA	CASTRGPTDTQYF	TGTGCCAGCACCAGGGGGCCGACAGATACGCAGTATTTT
TRBV7-6	TRBJ2-2	TRBD2	few	CASSFSSGENTGELFF	TGTGCCAGCAGCTTCTCGAGCGGGGAGAACACCGGGGAGCTGTTTTTT
TRBV19	TRBJ2-3	NA	NA	CASSQDTTWGTDTQYF	TGTGCCAGTAGTCAGGACACTACATGGGGCACAGATACGCAGTATTTT
TRBV10-3	TRBJ1-3	TRBD1	NA	CAISEPGQAGNTIYF	TGTGCCATCAGTGAACCGGGACAGGCGGGAAACACCATATATTTT
TRBV5-3	TRBJ1-1	NA	NA	CASSGERIEAFF	TGTGCCAGCAGCGGCGAGAGGATTGAAGCTTTCTTT
TRBV3-1	TRBJ1-2	NA	NA	CASSQGYRLASDRGYTF	TGTGCCAGCAGCCAAGGTTACAGACTGGCATCAGACAGGGGCTACACCTTC
TRBV6-1	TRBJ1-5	NA	NA	CASSEPGGSNQPQHF	TGTGCCAGCAGTGAACCCGGGGGAAGCAATCAGCCCCAGCATTTT
TRBV19	TRBJ2-5	TRBD1	few	CASSIVAGGFQETQYF	TGTGCCAGTAGTATAGTAGCAGGGGGCTTCCAAGAGACCCAGTACTTC
TRBV4-1	TRBJ2-2	NA	once	CASSQGYTGRTGELFF	TGCGCCAGCAGCCAAGGTTACACGGGACGCACCGGGGAGCTGTTTTTT
TRBV7-9	TRBJ1-2	NA	few	CASSLGARTNYGYTF	TGTGCCAGCAGCTTGGGAGCCAGAACTAACTATGGCTACACCTTC
TRBV5-5	TRBJ1-5	TRBD1	NA	CASSLGAADRAYNQPQHF	TGTGCCAGCAGCTTGGGGGCCGCGGACAGGGCCTACAATCAGCCCCAGCATTTT
TRBV20-1	TRBJ2-7	NA	NA	CSARDIRGGPYEQYF	TGCAGTGCTAGAGATATAAGGGGGGGCCCCTACGAGCAGTACTTC
TRBV5-8	TRBJ2-1	TRBD2	NA	CASSLMASGVMEQFF	TGTGCCAGCAGCCTGATGGCTAGCGGGGTTATGGAGCAGTTCTTC
TRBV5-6	TRBJ1-1	NA	NA	CASSLRTEWATEAFF	TGTGCCAGCAGCTTGAGAACAGAGTGGGCCACTGAAGCTTTCTTT
TRBV12-3/TRBV12-4	TRBJ2-1	NA	NA	CASSLQGSGYNEQFF	TGTGCCAGCAGCCTACAGGGATCGGGCTACAATGAGCAGTTCTTC
TRBV11-2	TRBJ1-1	NA	NA	CASSRMGQGRAFF	TGTGCCAGCAGCCGAATGGGGCAAGGGCGGGCTTTCTTT
TRBV6-5	TRBJ1-1	NA	few	CASTKGMNTEAFF	TGTGCCAGCACCAAGGGGATGAACACTGAAGCTTTCTTT
TRBV6-5	TRBJ2-1	TRBD2	NA	CASTQVAGGSNEQFF	TGTGCCAGCACCCAGGTGGCGGGGGGATCCAATGAGCAGTTCTTC
TRBV20-1	TRBJ2-2	TRBD1	NA	CSARPYRGRSAGELFF	TGCAGTGCTAGACCCTACAGGGGGCGATCGGCCGGGGAGCTGTTTTTT
TRBV27	TRBJ2-1	TRBD2	NA	CASSFGLAHNEQFF	TGTGCCAGCAGTTTCGGACTAGCTCACAATGAGCAGTTCTTC
TRBV19	TRBJ2-5	TRBD2	NA	CASSTLADQKTQYF	TGTGCCAGTAGCACCCTAGCGGACCAAAAGACCCAGTACTTC
TRBV7-6	TRBJ2-3	TRBD2	few	CASRGTAGTSTDTQYF	TGTGCCAGCAGGGGTACAGCGGGGACTAGCACAGATACGCAGTATTTT
TRBV3-1	TRBJ1-2	NA	NA	CASSQDWSDYGYTF	TGTGCCAGCAGCCAAGATTGGTCAGACTATGGCTACACCTTC
TRBV2	TRBJ1-2	NA	NA	CASSEVEDRRGYTF	TGTGCCAGCAGTGAAGTTGAAGACAGGCGAGGCTACACCTTC
TRBV12-3/TRBV12-4	TRBJ2-1	NA	NA	CASTVVGEILDEQFF	TGTGCCAGCACCGTGGTCGGGGAAATTTTGGATGAGCAGTTCTTC
TRBV5-1	TRBJ2-7	NA	few	CASSYAGFENYEQYF	TGCGCCAGCAGCTACGCAGGATTCGAGAATTACGAGCAGTACTTC
TRBV6-2/TRBV6-3	TRBJ2-6	NA	NA	CASSYRGLWGSSDGANVLTF	TGTGCCAGCAGTTACCGGGGGCTTTGGGGGAGCTCGGACGGGGCCAACGTCCTGACTTTC
TRBV12-3/TRBV12-4	TRBJ2-7	NA	NA	CANRGGTGLSYEQYF	TGTGCCAACAGGGGGGGGACAGGCCTCTCCTACGAGCAGTACTTC
TRBV7-9	TRBJ2-3	NA	NA	CASSHPGGIGGAVTDTQYF	TGTGCCAGCAGCCACCCGGGGGGCATCGGGGGTGCTGTCACAGATACGCAGTATTTT
TRBV6-1	TRBJ1-5	NA	many	CASSEALPGGNQPQHF	TGTGCCAGCAGTGAAGCGCTTCCGGGTGGCAATCAGCCCCAGCATTTT
TRBV6-5	TRBJ1-1	NA	NA	CASSYSRGPPSTEAFF	TGTGCCAGCAGTTACTCGCGGGGGCCGCCCAGCACTGAAGCTTTCTTT
TRBV4-3	TRBJ2-5	NA	NA	CASSQDIDETQYF	TGCGCCAGCAGCCAAGATATCGATGAGACCCAGTACTTC
TRBV6-5	TRBJ1-2	NA	few	CASSNRWRGYTF	TGTGCCAGCAGCAACAGGTGGAGAGGCTACACCTTC
TRBV7-6	TRBJ1-2	TRBD1	few	CASSLSGGGFSNYGYTF	TGTGCCAGCAGCTTATCTGGAGGGGGCTTCTCTAACTATGGCTACACCTTC
TRBV6-2/TRBV6-3	TRBJ2-1	TRBD1	few	CASSFGTGPNNEQFF	TGTGCCAGCAGTTTCGGGACAGGGCCAAACAATGAGCAGTTCTTC